A single sample gave rise to the 26 T cell receptor beta chains below, sequenced in a study of T cell changes during pregnancy in multiple sclerosis. The data were produced by immunoSEQ multiplex PCR, yet TCRdb's version contains in-frame clones alone and is incomplete. Among around 80,000 clones, 80% to 95% were seen once, and the ten largest hold about 2.3%. The sample here was peripheral blood, taken before pregnancy. These receptor sequences come from a female donor with multiple sclerosis, enrolled in a pregnancy study.

V gene TRBV5-8 combines with J gene TRBJ1-2, with 9 bases that match TRBD1. The CDR3 spans 14 residues. Germline-derived CDR1 and CDR2 are SGHTS and YDEGEE. Trimming at V came to 3 bases and at J to 6 bases, leaving 6 bases not matched to a gene. The CDR3 DNA follows: TGTGCCAGCAGCTCGTTACAGGGGGCAGATGGCTACACCTTC. Its protein is CASSSLQGADGYTF.

V and J are TRBV9 and TRBJ2-7, with 9 nucleotides matching TRBD2. The CDR3 spans 15 residues. J gave up 2 bases and V 0 bases, and 3 bases lay outside the gene matches. CDR1 is SGDLS, CDR2 YYNGEE, per germline. The CDR3 bases are TGTGCCAGCAGCGTAGGTATAGCGGGGGCCTACGAGCAGTACTTC. Its translation is CASSVGIAGAYEQYF.

The genes are TRBV7-2 and TRBJ2-7; 10 bases fit TRBD2. Germline CDR1 reads SGHTA; CDR2 reads FQGNSA. This CDR3 has 15 residues. With 3 bases clipped from V and 3 bases from J, the junction kept 5 bases outside the gene matches. The CDR3 DNA is TGTGCCAGCAGCTTTTTAACTAGCGGGATCTACGAGCAGTACTTC. It yields the protein CASSFLTSGIYEQYF.

This chain joins TRBV6-6 and TRBJ1-4; 7 bases match TRBD1. The CDR3 contains 15 residues. The V and J ends lost 6 bases and 2 bases, in that order; junction bases with no gene match: 6. The germline gives CDR1 MNHNY, CDR2 SVGAGI (reference sequence). The DNA of the CDR3 is TGTGCCAGCAGGCGCGACAGGGCGACTAATGAAAAACTGTTTTTT. Its protein product is CASRRDRATNEKLFF.

In this sample, this clone turned up once. This rearrangement joins TRBV11-3 to TRBJ1-1, with TRBD1 matching 12 bases. Germline CDR1 reads SGHNT; CDR2 reads YENEEA. The CDR3 loop spans 14 amino acids. The V gene end was trimmed by 7 bases and the J gene end by 4 bases; junction bases not matched to a gene: 4. The CDR3 region is CASTPGQGATEAFF. CDR3 nucleotides: TGTGCCAGCACCCCGGGACAGGGGGCCACTGAAGCTTTCTTT.

This clone was seen just once. The genes are TRBV5-4 and TRBJ2-1, with 10 bases lining up with TRBD2. The trim removed 6 bases at V and 8 bases at J, leaving 11 bases unmatched. Germline CDR1 reads SGHNT; CDR2 reads YYREEE (reference sequence). The CDR3 is made up of 15 amino acids. The chain's CDR3 is CASTLSSGRSDEQFF. The CDR3 bases are TGTGCCAGCACCCTTTCTAGCGGGAGATCGGATGAGCAGTTCTTC.

The rearrangement uses TRBV7-2 and TRBJ2-1; D not resolved. CDR3 length equals 11 residues. The V end lost 5 bases, the J end lost 9 bases, and 8 bases lay between the germline ends. Germline V gene data show CDR1 as SGHTA and CDR2 as FQGNSA. CDR3: CASSHAGEQFF. CDR3 nucleotides: TGTGCCAGCAGCCACGCAGGTGAGCAGTTCTTC. Variable domain in full (rest from reference TRBV7-2 and TRBJ2-1): GAGVSQSPSNKVTEKGKDVELRCDPISGHTALYWYRQSLGQGLEFLIYFQGNSAPDKSGLPSDRFSAERTGGSVSTLTIQRTQQEDSAVYLCASSHAGEQFFGPGTRLTVL.

V gene TRBV4-2 combines with J gene TRBJ1-2, with 10 bases identical to TRBD1. Germline lookup yields CDR1 LGHNA and CDR2 YNFKEQ. Trimming at V came to 5 bases and at J to 7 bases, leaving 13 bases not matched to a gene. The CDR3 has 16 residues. The DNA of the CDR3 is TGTGCCAGCAGCGAGAGAGGGACAGGGGATCTTAGTGGCTACACCTTC. This sequence encodes CASSERGTGDLSGYTF.

The chain uses TRBV15 and TRBJ1-4; D is unresolved. The CDR3 extends over 15 amino acids. The germline V and J ends were trimmed by 5 bases and 7 bases, with 17 bases remaining between them. CDR1 and CDR2 (germline): LNHNV, YYDKDF (reference sequence). The CDR3 sequence is CATSGTGGGREKLFF. CDR3 coding DNA: TGTGCCACCAGCGGTACGGGCGGAGGGCGTGAAAAACTGTTTTTT.

This chain uses TRBV19 with TRBJ2-7; no reliable D call. Germline CDR1 LNHDA, CDR2 SQIVND (reference sequence). This CDR3 region has 13 residues. The V end lost 3 bases, the J end lost 0 bases, and 6 bases lay between the germline ends. The CDR3 sequence: CASSIFLSYEQYF. The CDR3 DNA sequence: TGTGCCAGTAGTATTTTCCTCTCCTACGAGCAGTACTTC.

The chain recombines TRBV19 with TRBJ1-5; D gene unclear. The CDR3 has 15 amino acids. With 4 bases removed from V and 4 bases from J, the gap between germline ends came to 14 bases. CDR1 is LNHDA and CDR2 is SQIVND in the germline V gene (reference sequence). CDR3 coding DNA: TGTGCCAGTAGTACCCCCCGGGAGCCAAATCAGCCCCAGCATTTT. As protein: CASSTPREPNQPQHF.

The rearrangement uses TRBV13 and TRBJ2-7, with D unclear. The CDR3 spans 14 residues. Germline CDR1 reads PRHDT; CDR2 reads FYEKMQ (reference sequence). Trimming cost V 3 bases and J 0 bases, with 9 bases left between them. For the CDR3, the DNA is TGTGCCAGCAGCTTTACCACTGGCTCCTACGAGCAGTACTTC. It encodes CASSFTTGSYEQYF.

CDR3: CASSPDGPGLSSGNTIYF. Written as DNA, the CDR3 is TGTGCCAGCTCACCCGATGGTCCAGGGTTGAGTTCTGGAAACACCATATATTTT. The chain carries TRBV18 and TRBJ1-3; tentative D call: TRBD1 (5 bases). The CDR3 totals 18 residues. CDR1 is KGHSH, CDR2 LQKENI, per germline. Trimming removed 3 bases from V and 1 base from J, with 19 bases in between.

This rearrangement joins TRBV12-5 to TRBJ2-7, with 9 bases aligning to TRBD1. This CDR3 has 16 residues. The V gene end was trimmed by 0 bases and the J gene end by 3 bases; junction bases not matched to a gene: 6. Germline loops: CDR1 LGHNT, CDR2 FRNRAP. The CDR3 nucleotides are TGTGCTAGTGGTTTGGTACTCGGGACAGGGTTCTACGAGCAGTACTTC. Translation: CASGLVLGTGFYEQYF.

The chain links TRBV28 to TRBJ2-1, with D tentatively TRBD2 (6 bases). The CDR3 runs to 16 residues. The V and J ends lost 11 bases and 4 bases respectively, with 24 bases between them. Germline-derived CDR1 and CDR2 are MDHEN and SYDVKM. The CDR3 spells CAVRGYGSFGYNEQFF. DNA of the CDR3: TGTGCCGTCCGGGGGTACGGGAGCTTCGGTTACAATGAGCAGTTCTTC.

The genes are TRBV7-2 and TRBJ1-2, with D possibly matching TRBD1 (6 bases). The CDR3 covers 16 residues. Germline V gene sequence: CDR1 SGHTA, CDR2 FQGNSA. Between the trimmed V and J ends, which lost 0 bases and 3 bases, there was a span of 14 bases. CDR3 in amino acids: CASSLATGFVDYGYTF. The CDR3 DNA sequence: TGTGCCAGCAGCTTAGCTACAGGGTTTGTTGACTATGGCTACACCTTC.

The count of this clone is one. Compared with germline, one end of the junction differs, possibly owing to a read error. The rearrangement joins TRBV29-1 to TRBJ1-2, with 7 positions matching TRBD1. The length of the CDR3 is 14 residues. Germline loops: CDR1 SQVTM, CDR2 ANQGSEA. The DNA of the CDR3 is TGCAGCGTTCGTCGTCAAGGGGGCGGTTATGCCTACACCTTC. It translates to CSVRRQGGGYAYTF.

The CDR3 reads CASSLTWQMTGELFF. CDR3 sequence (DNA): TGTGCCAGCAGCTTAACGTGGCAGATGACCGGGGAGCTGTTTTTT. V and J are TRBV7-9 and TRBJ2-2; D remains unclear. Trimming removed 2 bases at V and 5 bases at J, with 12 bases between. The length of the CDR3 is 15 residues. Germline CDR1 and CDR2: SEHNR and FQNEAQ (reference sequence).

The rearrangement links TRBV7-9 to TRBJ2-1; TRBD2 matches 8 bases. The length of the CDR3 is 15 residues. Germline trimming cut 2 bases from V and 10 bases from J; bases unmatched to any gene: 10. From germline, CDR1 is SEHNR and CDR2 FQNEAQ (reference sequence). CDR3 amino acids: CASSLTLAAQGEQFF. In nucleotides, the CDR3 is TGTGCCAGCAGCTTAACACTAGCGGCCCAGGGGGAGCAGTTCTTC. The full variable domain, in which reference TRBV7-9 and TRBJ2-1 provide the parts outside the CDR3, is DTGVSQNPRHKITKRGQNVTFRCDPISEHNRLYWYRQTLGQGPEFLTYFQNEAQLEKSRLLSDRFSAERPKGSFSTLEIQRTEQGDSAMYLCASSLTLAAQGEQFFGPGTRLTVL.

The chain employs TRBV11-3 and TRBJ1-5; D not certain. The V end lost 6 bases, the J end lost 4 bases, and 13 bases lay between the germline ends. The CDR3 length is 14 residues. Germline V gene sequence: CDR1 SGHNT, CDR2 YENEEA. The CDR3 bases are TGTGCCAGCAGTTGGCAGGCCGCGAATCAGCCCCAGCATTTT. It encodes CASSWQAANQPQHF. Full variable domain (missing parts from reference TRBV11-3 and TRBJ1-5): EAGVVQSPRYKIIEKKQPVAFWCNPISGHNTLYWYLQNLGQGPELLIRYENEEAVDDSQLPKDRFSAERLKGVDSTLKIQPAELGDSAVYLCASSWQAANQPQHFGDGTRLSIL.

This clone has just one count. This chain connects TRBV7-2 to TRBJ2-5; 8 bases are a match to TRBD1. Per the germline V gene, CDR1 is SGHTA and CDR2 is FQGNSA. J lost 5 bases, V lost 3 bases, and 5 bases had no gene match. The CDR3 loop spans 14 amino acids. The CDR3 DNA follows: TGTGCCAGCAGCTTTGGACAGGGACTGGAGACCCAGTACTTC. It encodes CASSFGQGLETQYF.

This chain connects TRBV27 to TRBJ1-2; no clear D. V gave up 6 bases and J gave up 8 bases, with 16 bases separating them. This CDR3 has 13 amino acids. Germline V lookup: CDR1 MNHEY, CDR2 SMNVEV (reference sequence). The CDR3 DNA sequence: TGTGCCAGCAGCGACGGACGGAGGAACGGCTACACCTTC. Its translation is CASSDGRRNGYTF.

V usage is TRBV29-1 and J usage is TRBJ2-2; D unclear. V was pared by 6 bases and J by 6 bases, with 11 bases between. Germline V gene sequence: CDR1 SQVTM, CDR2 ANQGSEA. This CDR3 is built from 12 residues. The chain's CDR3 is CSVIEPPGELFF. Written as DNA, the CDR3 is TGCAGCGTCATCGAGCCCCCCGGGGAGCTGTTTTTT.

The chain carries TRBV6-6 and TRBJ2-7; weak D call: TRBD1 (5 bases). V lost 8 bases and J lost 3, with 11 bases in between. This CDR3 is built from 12 residues. Germline V lookup: CDR1 MNHNY, CDR2 SVGAGI (reference sequence). The CDR3 protein is CASGAGFYEQYF. DNA of the CDR3: TGTGCCAGCGGAGCAGGGTTCTACGAGCAGTACTTC.

The chain carries TRBV5-1 and TRBJ2-7, with no clear D. The CDR3 covers 17 residues. V lost 0 bases to trimming and J lost 5 bases, with 21 bases between them. Germline-derived CDR1 and CDR2 are SGHRS and YFSETQ. CDR3 coding DNA: TGCGCCAGCAGCTTGGTCCTTGTACAGAACCAACCTAACGAGCAGTACTTC. This gives the protein CASSLVLVQNQPNEQYF.

This chain links TRBV7-3 with TRBJ2-1; 10 positions agree with TRBD2. The CDR3 is 16 residues long. V lost 1 base to trimming and J lost 3 bases; unmatched junction nucleotides: 3. Germline loops: CDR1 SGHTA, CDR2 FQGTGA. CDR3 sequence reads: CASSLKAGGGYNEQFF. CDR3 in DNA: TGTGCCAGCAGCTTAAAAGCGGGAGGGGGCTACAATGAGCAGTTCTTC.